This T cell receptor (beta chain) was found in a study of molecular identifiers for immune sequencing clone quantification. Study context: The replicate experiment used RNA from approximately 22,000 or 94,000 naive CD8 cells. This RNA was split into five aliquots, and four of them were sequenced.

This clonotype has a handful of counts. The conserved closing phenylalanine or tryptophan is absent in this CDR3, likely reflecting a read error. Researchers sorted naive CD8 T cells as cells that were CD8+CD4-CCR7+CD45RA+. Methods described previously, with TCR primers listed, were used for bulk TCR libraries. Each CDR3 protein is one row after TCRdb ran MiXCR on the PCR reads. The sample carries fewer than 350,000 distinct CDR3 sequences, about 20% recorded once. V lost 0 bases, J lost 8 bases, and 13 bases lay in between. The germline V gene encodes CDR1 SEHNR and CDR2 FQNEAQ (reference sequence). This CDR3 region has 15 residues.

The sequencing input was naive CD8+ T cells from blood, with Jurkat cell RNA spiked in. The subset: FACS-sorted CD8+CD4-CCR7+CD45RA+ naive T cells. The rearrangement uses TRBV7-9 and TRBJ1-4, with D perhaps TRBD1 (6 bases). This clonotype was obtained from a human donor in good health. Some libraries in this study had Jurkat cell RNA spiked in. CDR3: CASSLAQGSDEKLFY. CDR3 bases: TGTGCCAGCAGCTTAGCACAGGGTTCGGACGAAAAACTGTTTTAT.